This TCR beta chain was recovered during a study of identical twins. TCRdb ran MiXCR on the 5' RACE reads and lists one entry per CDR3 protein. The sample holds 450,000 to 500,000 distinct CDR3 sequences, around an eighth seen once. V shed 3 bases and J 0 bases; nucleotides not matched to a gene: 10. The germline V gene encodes CDR1 MNHEY and CDR2 SMNVEV (reference sequence). The CDR3 is 17 amino acids. These same records also appear under a second study, on yellow fever vaccine responses in identical twins.

The sequenced sample consisted of CD4+ T cells sorted from blood. The V gene is TRBV27, the J gene TRBJ2-7, with TRBD2 identical over 8 bases. The receptor's source is a woman in her late teens or twenties in good health. The CDR3 bases are TGTGCCAGCAGTTTGGCCGGACTAGCTGAGTCCTCCTACGAGCAGTACTTC. Translating gives CASSLAGLAESSYEQYF.